This entry concerns a single T cell receptor beta chain. The sample holds one count of this clone. Its antigen target is currently unknown. There are no base qualities to consult, and no much larger clone falls within one base. The donors were healthy, HIV-negative adults with no recently reported acute infections or vaccinations. Every donor was a Caucasian adult residing in Nashville, Tennessee, USA. CD4+ T cells were enriched through magnetic negative selection, after which naive cells were positively selected on CD45RA and the remaining negative fraction served as the memory subset. After blood collection by leukapheresis, PBMCs were isolated using Ficoll-Histopaque density gradient centrifugation and then cryopreserved in the vapor phase of liquid nitrogen. Analytical flow cytometry was used to check the purity and quantity of each magnetically sorted T cell population. Each sorted fraction had its genomic DNA isolated and then quantified by UV absorbance on a Nanodrop 2000c.

Using the deep immunoSEQ assay, TCR CDR3 regions were amplified from genomic DNA by multiplex PCR. For each cell subset, the extracted genomic DNA was distributed evenly across all wells of several immunoSEQ 96-well plates, and each plate served as one replicate. For sorted subsets, each replicate PCR was loaded with 200 ng genomic DNA, equivalent to about 30,000 T cell genomes. Purified libraries were quantified with a Qubit 3.0 fluorometer, sized on a Bioanalyzer 2100, and re-quantified with the KAPA Library Quantification kit. Each immunoSEQ 96-well plate was sequenced on its own single-read 150-cycle Illumina NextSeq 550 flow cell. Regarding the original processing steps: The immunoSEQ output contained only junctional sequences without quality scores, so filtering could not match that applied to full-length reads. Sequences were annotated with PyIR, a Python wrapper for IgBLAST v1.9, and V/J genes and CDR3 were assigned using IMGT germline references. Reads with weak V/J assignments (E-value above 1e-6), missing CDR3, stop codons, out-of-frame junctions, or ambiguous translated residues were removed. V3J clonotypes were defined as sequences sharing the same inferred V gene, J gene, and CDR3 amino acid sequence. The percentage overlap between two repertoires was calculated by dividing the number of shared unique clonotypes by the size of the smaller repertoire. Three approaches were used to assess repertoire richness: RTK rarefaction, the Chao1 estimator, and Recon v2.1 estimates of unobserved clonotypes. Generation probabilities were computed with OLGA for all TCRbeta clonotypes obtained by the gDNA method from several donors. Drawn from immuneACCESS, this table holds only the in-frame rearrangements with V and J called that TCRdb kept. Clones are partly lost; checked studies trace under half to an unresolved V gene and leave the rest unexplained. That table is the source of V, J and clone size, and D and trimming were worked out from the DNA. The table for this sample lists around 2.5 million clones; 93% of them were counted only once. The ten most abundant clones make up about 0.34% of the sample.

The sample comes from a study of shared clonotypes between healthy human individuals (TCRdb year 2020). Context from the whole study: The cohort included three men and a couple of women between 18 and 49 years of age. For each donor, three plates each were used for CD4 naive and CD4 memory, two plates were used for CD8 naive, and one plate was used for CD8 memory. To estimate repertoire size and how much clonotype sharing occurs between individuals, the study deeply sequenced the blood TCR repertoires of roughly 5 healthy adults. Libraries were prepared and TCR repertoires were sequenced by different laboratories using diverse techniques, in order to increase sequencing depth and limit assay-specific biases. Per donor, leukapheresis produced somewhere between about 0.9 and 9 billion PBMCs.

Findings and caveats that apply to the study as a whole: The genetic and exposure-history diversity represented was limited by the small number of donors. Sharing across a few donors was observed for approximately 5% of naive CD4, 3.5% of naive CD8, about 2.5% of memory CD4, and roughly 0.4% of memory CD8 clonotypes. Sampling was limited to blood, and TCR repertoires in tissue likely differ from TCR repertoires in blood. Compared with non-shared clonotypes, clonotypes shared by all four sorted-subset donors had higher generation probabilities. Rarefaction of sorted-subset datasets indicated incomplete sequencing despite the large sequencing depth. Naive subsets generally had larger estimated clonotype richness than memory subsets did. Pairwise subsampling led to the expectation that sequencing depth would affect the degree of clonotype sharing among donors.

This sequence originates from a man aged 18-30 years in good health. Some clones in this sample may be carry-over from other donors' samples. Sequencing was carried out using naive CD4+ T cells from PBMCs. The cell subset or site label for this specimen denotes: CD45RA+ positively selected.

This receptor carries the CDR3 CASSFPTEQYF. Here is the DNA: TGTGCCAGCAGCTTCCCGACGGAGCAGTACTTC. This receptor chain uses TRBV5-5 and TRBJ2-7; the D gene is not confidently resolved. Deletion took 2 bases off V and 7 bases off J, with a span of 7 bases between the germline ends. The germline V gene encodes CDR1 SGHKS and CDR2 YYEKEE (reference sequence). The CDR3 runs 11 residues from the cysteine to the phenylalanine. Only the CDR3 part of the read is kept: 33 bases, read in frame from the first base.